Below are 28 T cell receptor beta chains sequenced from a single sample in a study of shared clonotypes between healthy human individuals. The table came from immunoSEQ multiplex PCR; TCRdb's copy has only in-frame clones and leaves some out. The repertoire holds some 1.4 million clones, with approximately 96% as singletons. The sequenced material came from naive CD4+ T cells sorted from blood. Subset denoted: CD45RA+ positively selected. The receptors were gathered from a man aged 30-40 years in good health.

DNA of the CDR3: TGTGCCAGCAGTGAACCGGGAAGGGAGACCCAGTACTTC. It yields the protein CASSEPGRETQYF. V gene TRBV25-1 combines with J gene TRBJ2-5; TRBD2 might be the D (5 bases). Trimming cost V 2 bases and J 5 bases, with 9 bases left between them. Germline loops: CDR1 MGHDK, CDR2 SYGVNS. The CDR3 covers 13 residues.

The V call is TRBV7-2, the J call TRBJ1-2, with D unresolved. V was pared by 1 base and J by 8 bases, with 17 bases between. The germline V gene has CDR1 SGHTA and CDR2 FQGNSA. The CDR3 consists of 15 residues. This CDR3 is CASSLGRRARSGYTF. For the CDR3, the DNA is TGTGCCAGCAGCTTAGGGAGGAGGGCACGGTCAGGCTACACCTTC.

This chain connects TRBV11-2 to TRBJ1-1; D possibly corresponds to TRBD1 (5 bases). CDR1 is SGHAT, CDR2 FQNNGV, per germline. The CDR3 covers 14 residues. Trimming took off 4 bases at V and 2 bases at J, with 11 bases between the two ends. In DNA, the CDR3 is TGTGCCAGCAGCTGGGGACGGGCAAACACTGAAGCTTTCTTT. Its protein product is CASSWGRANTEAFF.

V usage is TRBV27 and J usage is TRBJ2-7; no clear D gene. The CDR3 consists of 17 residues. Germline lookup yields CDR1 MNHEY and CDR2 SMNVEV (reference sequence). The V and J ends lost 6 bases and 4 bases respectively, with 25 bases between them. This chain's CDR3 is CASSLGPLSWVGYEQYF. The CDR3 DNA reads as TGTGCCAGCAGCCTAGGGCCCCTCTCGTGGGTGGGATACGAGCAGTACTTC.

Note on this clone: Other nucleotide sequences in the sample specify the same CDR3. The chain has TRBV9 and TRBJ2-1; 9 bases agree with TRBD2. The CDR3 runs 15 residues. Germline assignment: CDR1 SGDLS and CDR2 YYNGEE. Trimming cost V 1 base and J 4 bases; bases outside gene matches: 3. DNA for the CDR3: TGTGCCAGCAGCGTAACTAGCGGGCGTTACAATGAGCAGTTCTTC. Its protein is CASSVTSGRYNEQFF.

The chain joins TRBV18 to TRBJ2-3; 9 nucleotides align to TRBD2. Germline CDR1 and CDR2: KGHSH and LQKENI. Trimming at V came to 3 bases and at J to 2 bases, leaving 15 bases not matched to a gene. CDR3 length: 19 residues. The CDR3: CASSPATAGGPMLTDTQYF. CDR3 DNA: TGTGCCAGCTCACCCGCGACGGCGGGAGGGCCAATGCTCACAGATACGCAGTATTTT.

CDR3: CASSRTVMTSRFGSGELFF. The CDR3 DNA is TGTGCCAGCAGCCGGACAGTGATGACTAGTAGATTCGGGAGCGGGGAGCTGTTTTTT. The chain recombines TRBV13 with TRBJ2-2, with D perhaps given as TRBD1 or TRBD2 (6 bases each). Germline V gene sequence: CDR1 PRHDT, CDR2 FYEKMQ (reference sequence). This CDR3 is 19 amino acids long. V lost 5 bases and J 7 bases, leaving 29 bases between the germline ends.

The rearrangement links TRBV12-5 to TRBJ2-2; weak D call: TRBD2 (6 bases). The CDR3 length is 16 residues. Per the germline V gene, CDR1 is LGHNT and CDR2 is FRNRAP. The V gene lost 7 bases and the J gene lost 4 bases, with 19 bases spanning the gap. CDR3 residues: CASALGPGRGTGELFF. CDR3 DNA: TGTGCTAGTGCCCTGGGTCCAGGGCGGGGCACCGGGGAGCTGTTTTTT.

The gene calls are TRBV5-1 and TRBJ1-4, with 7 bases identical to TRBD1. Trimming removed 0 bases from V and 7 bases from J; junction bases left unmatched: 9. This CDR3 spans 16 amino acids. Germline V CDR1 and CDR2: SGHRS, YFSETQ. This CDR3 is CASSLDGGQSIEKLFF. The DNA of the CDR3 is TGCGCCAGCAGCTTGGATGGGGGACAGAGCATTGAAAAACTGTTTTTT.

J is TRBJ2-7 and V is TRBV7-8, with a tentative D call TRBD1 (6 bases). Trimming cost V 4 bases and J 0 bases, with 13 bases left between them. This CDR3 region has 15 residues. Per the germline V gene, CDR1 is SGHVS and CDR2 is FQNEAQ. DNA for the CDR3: TGTGCCAGCAGCTCCACCGGGACACCCTCCTACGAGCAGTACTTC. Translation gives CASSSTGTPSYEQYF.

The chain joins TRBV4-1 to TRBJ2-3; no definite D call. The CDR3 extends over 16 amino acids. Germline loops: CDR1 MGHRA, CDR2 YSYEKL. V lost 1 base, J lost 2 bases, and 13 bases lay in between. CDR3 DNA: TGCGCCAGCAGCCAAGTCACTCAGACGTTCACAGATACGCAGTATTTT. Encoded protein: CASSQVTQTFTDTQYF.

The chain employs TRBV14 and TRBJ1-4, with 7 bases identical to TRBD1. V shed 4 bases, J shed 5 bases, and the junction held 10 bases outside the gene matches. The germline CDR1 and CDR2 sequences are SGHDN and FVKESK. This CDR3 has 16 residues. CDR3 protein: CASSPGRGRVNEKLFF. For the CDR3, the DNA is TGTGCCAGCAGCCCTGGAAGGGGGCGAGTAAATGAAAAACTGTTTTTT.

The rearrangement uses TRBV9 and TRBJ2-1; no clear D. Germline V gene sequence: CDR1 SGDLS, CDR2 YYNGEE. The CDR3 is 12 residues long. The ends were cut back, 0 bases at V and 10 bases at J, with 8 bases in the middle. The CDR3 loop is CASSVDGLEQFF. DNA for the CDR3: TGTGCCAGCAGCGTAGATGGCCTGGAGCAGTTCTTC.

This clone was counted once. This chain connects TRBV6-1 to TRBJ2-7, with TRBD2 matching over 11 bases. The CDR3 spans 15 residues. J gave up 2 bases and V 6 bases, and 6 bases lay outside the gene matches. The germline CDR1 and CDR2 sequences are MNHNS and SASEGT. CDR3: CASRAGTSGTYEQYF. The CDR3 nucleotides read TGTGCCAGCAGGGCCGGGACTAGCGGCACCTACGAGCAGTACTTC.

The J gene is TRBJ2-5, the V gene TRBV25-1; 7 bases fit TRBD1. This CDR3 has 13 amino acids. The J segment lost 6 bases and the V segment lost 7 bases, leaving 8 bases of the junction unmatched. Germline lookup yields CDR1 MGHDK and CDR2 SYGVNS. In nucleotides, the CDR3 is TGTGCCAGCACCTTCACAGGGGTAAAGACCCAGTACTTC. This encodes CASTFTGVKTQYF.

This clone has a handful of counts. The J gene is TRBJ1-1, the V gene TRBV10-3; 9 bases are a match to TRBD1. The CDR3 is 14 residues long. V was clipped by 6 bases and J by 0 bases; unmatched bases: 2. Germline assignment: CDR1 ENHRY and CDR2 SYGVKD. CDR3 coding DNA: TGTGCCATCAGCCGACAGGGGGTGAACACTGAAGCTTTCTTT. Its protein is CAISRQGVNTEAFF.

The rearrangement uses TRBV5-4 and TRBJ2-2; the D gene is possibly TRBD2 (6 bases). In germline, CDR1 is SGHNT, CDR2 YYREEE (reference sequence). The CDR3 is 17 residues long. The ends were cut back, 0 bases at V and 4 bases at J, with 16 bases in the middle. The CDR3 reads CASSLDVGLERTGELFF. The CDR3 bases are TGTGCCAGCAGCTTGGACGTGGGACTGGAGCGCACCGGGGAGCTGTTTTTT.

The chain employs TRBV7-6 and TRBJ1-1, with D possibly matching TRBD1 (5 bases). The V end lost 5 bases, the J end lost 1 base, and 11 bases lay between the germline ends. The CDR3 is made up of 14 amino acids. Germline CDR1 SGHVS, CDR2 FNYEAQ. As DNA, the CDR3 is TGTGCCAGCAGCCAGTTGGGGCCGAACACTGAAGCTTTCTTT. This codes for CASSQLGPNTEAFF.

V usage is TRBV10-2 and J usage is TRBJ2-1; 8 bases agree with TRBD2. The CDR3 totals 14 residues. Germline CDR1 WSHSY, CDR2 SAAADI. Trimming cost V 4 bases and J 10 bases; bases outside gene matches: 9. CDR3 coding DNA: TGCGCCAGCAGTGGGGGGCTAGCGGGCATGGAGCAGTTCTTC. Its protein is CASSGGLAGMEQFF.

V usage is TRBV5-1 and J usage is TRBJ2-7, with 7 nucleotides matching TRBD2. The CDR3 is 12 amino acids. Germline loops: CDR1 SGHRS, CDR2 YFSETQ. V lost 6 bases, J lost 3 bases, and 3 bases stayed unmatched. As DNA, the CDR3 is TGCGCCAGCACCCGGGAGGACTACGAGCAGTACTTC. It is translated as CASTREDYEQYF.

The CDR3 DNA sequence: TGTGCCAGCAGCGCTATTGGAAACACCATATATTTT. This translates into CASSAIGNTIYF. The chain is built from TRBV9 and TRBJ1-3; D not resolved. Germline lookup yields CDR1 SGDLS and CDR2 YYNGEE. The CDR3 runs to 12 residues. Trimming pared 3 bases from V and 3 bases from J, leaving 4 bases between.

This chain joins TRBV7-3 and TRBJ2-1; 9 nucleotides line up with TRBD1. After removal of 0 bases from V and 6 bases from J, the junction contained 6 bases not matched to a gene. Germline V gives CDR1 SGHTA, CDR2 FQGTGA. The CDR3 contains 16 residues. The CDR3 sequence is CASSLTRDRAGNEQFF. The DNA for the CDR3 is TGTGCCAGCAGCTTAACCCGGGACAGGGCTGGCAATGAGCAGTTCTTC.

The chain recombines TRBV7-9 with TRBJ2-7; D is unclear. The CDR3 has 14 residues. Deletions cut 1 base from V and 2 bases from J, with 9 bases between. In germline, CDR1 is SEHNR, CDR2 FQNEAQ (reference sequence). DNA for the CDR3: TGTGCCAGCAGCTTAGGTTACGGAACCTACGAGCAGTACTTC. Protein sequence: CASSLGYGTYEQYF.

DNA for the CDR3: TGCGCCAGCAGCCAAGTAACAGCTCCAGGGAGCTCCTACGAGCAGTACTTC. Protein product: CASSQVTAPGSSYEQYF. The chain combines TRBV4-1 with TRBJ2-7; D tentatively reads TRBD1 or TRBD2 (5 bases each). The CDR3 consists of 17 residues. V was cut by 1 base and J by 0 bases, with 16 bases left in between. Per the germline V gene, CDR1 is MGHRA and CDR2 is YSYEKL.

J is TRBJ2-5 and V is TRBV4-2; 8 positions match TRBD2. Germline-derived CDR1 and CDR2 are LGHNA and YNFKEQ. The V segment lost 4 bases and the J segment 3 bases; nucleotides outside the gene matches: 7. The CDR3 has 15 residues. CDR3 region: CASSPTGGPEETQYF. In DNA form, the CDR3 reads TGTGCCAGCAGCCCGACGGGGGGGCCGGAAGAGACCCAGTACTTC.

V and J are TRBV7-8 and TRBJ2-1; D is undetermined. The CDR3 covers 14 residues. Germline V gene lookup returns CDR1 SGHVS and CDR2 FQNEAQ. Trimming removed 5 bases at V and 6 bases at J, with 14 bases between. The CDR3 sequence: CASSVPPEPNEQFF. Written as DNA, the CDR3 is TGTGCCAGCAGCGTACCCCCAGAGCCCAATGAGCAGTTCTTC.

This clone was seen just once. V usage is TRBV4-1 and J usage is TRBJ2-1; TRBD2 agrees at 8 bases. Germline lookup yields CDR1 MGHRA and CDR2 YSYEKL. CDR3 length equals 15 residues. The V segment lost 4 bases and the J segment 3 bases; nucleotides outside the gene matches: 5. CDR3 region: CASSPRAGVYNEQFF. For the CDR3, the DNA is TGCGCCAGCAGCCCCCGAGCGGGAGTCTACAATGAGCAGTTCTTC.

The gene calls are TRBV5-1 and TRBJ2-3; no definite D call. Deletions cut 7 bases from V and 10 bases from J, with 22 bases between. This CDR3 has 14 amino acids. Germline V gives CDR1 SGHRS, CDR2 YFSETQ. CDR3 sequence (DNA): TGCGCCAGCCGTGACACATCATCACCTTTTGCGCAGTATTTT. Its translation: CASRDTSSPFAQYF.